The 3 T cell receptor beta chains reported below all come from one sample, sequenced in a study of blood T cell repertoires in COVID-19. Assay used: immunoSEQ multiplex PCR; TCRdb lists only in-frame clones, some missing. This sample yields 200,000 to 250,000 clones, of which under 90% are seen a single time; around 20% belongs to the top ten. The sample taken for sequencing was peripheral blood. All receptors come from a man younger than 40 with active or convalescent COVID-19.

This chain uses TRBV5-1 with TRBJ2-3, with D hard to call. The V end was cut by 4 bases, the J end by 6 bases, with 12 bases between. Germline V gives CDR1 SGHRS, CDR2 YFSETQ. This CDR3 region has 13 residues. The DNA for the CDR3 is TGCGCCAGCAGCGCGGATCCCACTGATACGCAGTATTTT. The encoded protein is CASSADPTDTQYF.

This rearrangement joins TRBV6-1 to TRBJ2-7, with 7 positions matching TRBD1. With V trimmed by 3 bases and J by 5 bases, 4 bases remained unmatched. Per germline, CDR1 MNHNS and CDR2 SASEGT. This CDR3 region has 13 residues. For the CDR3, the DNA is TGTGCCAGCAGTGAGGGACAGAGGGACGAGCAGTACTTC. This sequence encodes CASSEGQRDEQYF.

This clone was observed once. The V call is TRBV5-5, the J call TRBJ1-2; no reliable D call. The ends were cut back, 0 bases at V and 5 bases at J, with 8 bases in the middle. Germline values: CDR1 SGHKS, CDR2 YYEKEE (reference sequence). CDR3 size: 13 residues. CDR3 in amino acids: CASSLEQWYGYTF. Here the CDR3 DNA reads TGTGCCAGCAGCTTGGAACAGTGGTATGGCTACACCTTC.